Following are 19 T cell receptor beta chains from one sample sequenced in a study of cytomegalovirus exposure and HLA in healthy donors. Here immunoSEQ multiplex PCR was the method, and the copy in TCRdb shows in-frame clones only, minus some. The sample lists 150,000 to 170,000 clones, 70% to 90% occurring once. Source material: PBMCs. The origin of the receptors is a man between 18 and 29 years old in good health and CMV-seropositive.

This CDR3 reads CASSRGRTAPGTGELFF. For the CDR3, the DNA is TGTGCCAGCAGTCGGGGCCGGACAGCTCCGGGCACCGGGGAGCTGTTTTTT. V gene TRBV14 combines with J gene TRBJ2-2; D might be TRBD1 (6 bases). Germline V gene sequence: CDR1 SGHDN, CDR2 FVKESK. The length of the CDR3 is 17 residues. V lost 6 bases to trimming and J lost 4 bases, with 21 bases between them. Supplemented by reference TRBV14 and TRBJ2-2, the full variable domain reads EAGVTQFPSHSVIEKGQTVTLRCDPISGHDNLYWYRRVMGKEIKFLLHFVKESKQDESGMPNNRFLAERTGGTYSTLKVQPAELEDSGVYFCASSRGRTAPGTGELFFGEGSRLTVL.

The chain is built from TRBV7-3 and TRBJ2-5; possibly TRBD2 for D (6 bases). V was clipped by 2 bases and J by 3 bases, with 7 bases between them. Germline CDR1 SGHTA, CDR2 FQGTGA. CDR3 length: 13 amino acids. The CDR3: CASSLPGEETQYF. CDR3 DNA sequence: TGTGCCAGCAGCTTACCGGGGGAAGAGACCCAGTACTTC. The whole variable domain, filled in from reference TRBV7-3 and TRBJ2-5, reads GAGVSQTPSNKVTEKGKYVELRCDPISGHTALYWYRQSLGQGPEFLIYFQGTGAADDSGLPNDRFFAVRPEGSVSTLKIQRTERGDSAVYLCASSLPGEETQYFGPGTRLLVL.

The CDR3 nucleotides are TGTGCCAGCAGCCAGCGTAGCGGGAGCCCGGGTACAGATACGCAGTATTTT. Amino acid sequence: CASSQRSGSPGTDTQYF. The V call is TRBV4-2, the J call TRBJ2-3; TRBD2 agrees at 9 bases. The germline V gene encodes CDR1 LGHNA and CDR2 YNFKEQ. V shed 3 bases, J shed 3 bases, and the junction held 10 bases outside the gene matches. This CDR3 spans 17 amino acids.

V and J are TRBV4-3 and TRBJ2-3; possible D gene TRBD2, 5 bases. V was cut by 8 bases and J by 11 bases, with 23 bases left in between. The V gene's germline CDR1 is LGHNA and CDR2 YSLEER. This CDR3 spans 14 amino acids. For the CDR3, the DNA is TGCGCCAGCTCTGCCGCTACCGCGGGCCTGTTGCAGTATTTT. It codes for CASSAATAGLLQYF.

In this sample, this clone turned up once. The chain is built from TRBV7-2 and TRBJ1-4; tentatively, D is TRBD1 (6 bases). This CDR3 region has 14 residues. The germline gives CDR1 SGHTA, CDR2 FQGNSA. Trimming left V 5 bases short and J 7 bases short, with 14 bases between. CDR3 in amino acids: CASSPREGGEKLFF. In DNA, the CDR3 is TGTGCCAGCAGCCCCCGGGAGGGGGGTGAAAAACTGTTTTTT.

V is TRBV15 and J is TRBJ2-1, with D hard to call. V was clipped by 6 bases and J by 3 bases, with 9 bases between them. The germline gives CDR1 LNHNV, CDR2 YYDKDF (reference sequence). The CDR3 extends over 13 amino acids. The CDR3 DNA sequence: TGTGCCACCAGTTGGGCAGTCTACAATGAGCAGTTCTTC. Amino acids: CATSWAVYNEQFF.

This rearrangement joins TRBV2 to TRBJ2-7; no clear D gene. V lost 2 bases, J lost 3 bases, and 11 bases lay in between. CDR3 size: 14 residues. Germline V lookup: CDR1 SNHLY, CDR2 FYNNEI. CDR3 loop: CASSEYSPDYEQYF. Written as DNA, the CDR3 is TGTGCCAGCAGTGAATACAGTCCAGACTACGAGCAGTACTTC.

The V call is TRBV6-1, the J call TRBJ2-1, with D hard to call. CDR3 size: 15 residues. Germline assignment: CDR1 MNHNS and CDR2 SASEGT. V dropped 1 base and J dropped 6 bases, with 13 bases sitting between them. CDR3 in amino acids: CASSEVRLGSNEQFF. The CDR3 nucleotides are TGTGCCAGCAGTGAAGTGCGGCTTGGTTCCAATGAGCAGTTCTTC.

The rearrangement uses TRBV5-6 and TRBJ2-5, with D perhaps TRBD2 (5 bases). The CDR3 is 15 residues long. V gave up 4 bases and J gave up 7 bases, with 20 bases separating them. CDR1 and CDR2 from the germline V gene are SGHDT and YYEEEE. CDR3 sequence (DNA): TGTGCCAGCAGCCCCTTTAGCGAGGGCTCAAGGACCCAGTACTTC. The encoded protein is CASSPFSEGSRTQYF.

The chain joins TRBV4-3 to TRBJ1-2; D gene uncertain. The CDR3 consists of 12 residues. V lost 0 bases, J lost 4 bases, and 3 bases lay in between. Germline-derived CDR1 and CDR2 are LGHNA and YSLEER. The CDR3 loop is CASSQDLYGYTF. The CDR3 DNA is TGCGCCAGCAGCCAAGATCTCTATGGCTACACCTTC.

The chain employs TRBV14 and TRBJ2-3; D perhaps matches TRBD1 (5 bases). The germline CDR1 and CDR2 sequences are SGHDN and FVKESK. V dropped 0 bases and J dropped 0 bases, with 16 bases sitting between them. The CDR3 is 18 amino acids. CDR3 residues: CASSQEWWQGNSTDTQYF. For the CDR3, the DNA is TGTGCCAGCAGCCAAGAGTGGTGGCAGGGTAACAGCACAGATACGCAGTATTTT.

The V and J genes are TRBV12-1 and TRBJ2-5; the D call in the table, TRBD2, was not verified against the DNA. TRBV12-1 has pseudogene status. The CDR3 spans 17 residues. The chain's CDR3 is CASSFEISGVNQETQYF. CDR3 bases: TGTGCCAGCAGCTTTGAAATTAGCGGGGTAAACCAAGAGACCCAGTACTTC.

This rearrangement joins TRBV6-5 to TRBJ1-1; no clear D gene. CDR3 length: 15 amino acids. CDR1 and CDR2 from the germline V gene are MNHEY and SVGAGI. Deletions cut 2 bases from V and 3 bases from J, with 13 bases between. CDR3 nucleotide sequence: TGTGCCAGCAGTTACGGCGGGCGGGGAGACACTGAAGCTTTCTTT. The encoded protein is CASSYGGRGDTEAFF.

The rearrangement joins TRBV14 to TRBJ2-4; 7 positions agree with TRBD1. The V and J ends lost 3 bases and 0 bases, in that order; junction bases with no gene match: 5. CDR3 length: 16 amino acids. Germline V lookup: CDR1 SGHDN, CDR2 FVKESK. CDR3 DNA: TGTGCCAGCAGCCACGGGACAGCTCTAGCCAAAAACATTCAGTACTTC. This translates into CASSHGTALAKNIQYF.

The chain recombines TRBV5-1 with TRBJ2-5, with TRBD2 identical over 8 bases. CDR1 SGHRS and CDR2 YFSETQ come from the germline V gene. J gave up 2 bases and V 4 bases, and 13 bases lay outside the gene matches. The CDR3 runs 17 residues. CDR3 in amino acids: CASSPSRSGGVQETQYF. CDR3 DNA sequence: TGCGCCAGCAGCCCATCTCGCAGCGGGGGTGTTCAAGAGACCCAGTACTTC.

The chain has TRBV20-1 and TRBJ1-2; perhaps TRBD1 as D (5 bases). The CDR3 spans 10 residues. Germline-derived CDR1 and CDR2 are DFQATT and SNEGSKA (reference sequence). The V and J ends lost 6 bases and 11 bases respectively, with 13 bases between them. CDR3 amino acids: CSAGAGRYTF. The CDR3 coding sequence is TGCAGTGCCGGGGCGGGGAGGTACACCTTC.

The count of this clone is one. This chain links TRBV7-3 with TRBJ1-6; no definite D call. The germline V and J ends were trimmed by 5 bases and 0 bases, with 8 bases remaining between them. This CDR3 is 15 amino acids long. Looked up from germline, CDR1 is SGHTA and CDR2 is FQGTGA. The CDR3 DNA sequence: TGTGCCAGCAGCCTTCGGAGCTCCTATAATTCACCCCTCCACTTT. Amino acids: CASSLRSSYNSPLHF.

V gene TRBV4-3 combines with J gene TRBJ2-1, with TRBD2 matching 7 bases. The ends lost 3 bases at V and 10 bases at J; junction bases unmatched: 6. This CDR3 is built from 13 residues. Germline values: CDR1 LGHNA, CDR2 YSLEER. CDR3 DNA sequence: TGCGCCAGCAGCCACCTAGGGGAGGGGGAGCAGTTCTTC. Amino acids: CASSHLGEGEQFF.

The chain couples TRBV14 to TRBJ2-5; possibly TRBD2 for D (5 bases). Germline loops: CDR1 SGHDN, CDR2 FVKESK. CDR3 length: 13 amino acids. With 4 bases removed from V and 5 bases from J, the gap between germline ends came to 11 bases. Here the CDR3 DNA reads TGTGCCAGCAGCCGAGGGCCAGTCGAGACCCAGTACTTC. The encoded protein is CASSRGPVETQYF.